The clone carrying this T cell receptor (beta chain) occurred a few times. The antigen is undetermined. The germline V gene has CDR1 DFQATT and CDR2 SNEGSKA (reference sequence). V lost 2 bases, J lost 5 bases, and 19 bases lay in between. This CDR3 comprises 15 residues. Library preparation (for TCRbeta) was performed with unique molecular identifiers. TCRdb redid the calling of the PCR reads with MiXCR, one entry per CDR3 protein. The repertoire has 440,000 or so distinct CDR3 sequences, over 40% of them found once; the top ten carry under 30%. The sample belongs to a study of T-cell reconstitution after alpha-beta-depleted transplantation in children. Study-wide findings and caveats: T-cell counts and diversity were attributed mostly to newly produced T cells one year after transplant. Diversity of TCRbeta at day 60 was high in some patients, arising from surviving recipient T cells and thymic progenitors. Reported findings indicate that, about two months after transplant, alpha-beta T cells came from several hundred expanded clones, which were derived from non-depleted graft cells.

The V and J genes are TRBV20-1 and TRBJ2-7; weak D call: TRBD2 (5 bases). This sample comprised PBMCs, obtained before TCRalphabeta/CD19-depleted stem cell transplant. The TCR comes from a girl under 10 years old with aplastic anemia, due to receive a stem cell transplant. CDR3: CSARPLLVWVDEQYF. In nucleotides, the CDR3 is TGCAGTGCTAGACCCTTACTAGTTTGGGTCGACGAGCAGTACTTC.